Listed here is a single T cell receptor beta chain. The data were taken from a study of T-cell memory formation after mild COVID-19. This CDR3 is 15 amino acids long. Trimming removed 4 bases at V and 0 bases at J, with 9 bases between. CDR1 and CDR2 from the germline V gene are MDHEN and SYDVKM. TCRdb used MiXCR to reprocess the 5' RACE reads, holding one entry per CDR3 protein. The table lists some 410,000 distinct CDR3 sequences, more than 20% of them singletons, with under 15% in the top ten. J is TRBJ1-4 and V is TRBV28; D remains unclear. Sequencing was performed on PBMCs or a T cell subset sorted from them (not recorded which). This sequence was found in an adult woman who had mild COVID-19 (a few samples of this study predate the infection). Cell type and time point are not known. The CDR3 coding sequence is TGTGCCAGCAGTTCGCTGGAGGCAACTAATGAAAAACTGTTTTTT. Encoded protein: CASSSLEATNEKLFF.